The clone carrying this TCR beta chain was seen ten or more times. The record originates from a study of early T cells in non-severe SARS-CoV-2 infection. On the study more broadly: The chains were unpaired, and the sequenced material was bulk RNA from unsorted whole blood.

Researchers tagged individual cDNA molecules with unique molecular identifiers. TCRdb re-called the 5' RACE reads with MiXCR, one entry per CDR3 protein. This table holds around 70,000 distinct CDR3 sequences, approximately 12% found once. This CDR3 region has 14 residues. After removal of 4 bases from V and 4 bases from J, the junction contained 7 bases not matched to a gene. Germline CDR1 reads SGHRS; CDR2 reads YFSETQ. Sequenced input: whole blood. The TCR originated in an adult who was a healthcare worker with PCR-confirmed SARS-CoV-2 infection or an uninfected control (not recorded which). J is TRBJ1-1 and V is TRBV5-1, with TRBD1 matching over 7 bases. The CDR3 region is CASSVRTGGTEAFF. The CDR3 DNA is TGCGCCAGCAGCGTTCGGACAGGAGGCACTGAAGCTTTCTTT.